These 30 T cell receptor beta chains came from one sample sequenced in a study of blood T cell repertoires in COVID-19. Measured with immunoSEQ multiplex PCR; TCRdb has only the in-frame clones, and not every one. Altogether 300,000 or so clones are present, 80% to 95% being singletons, with the ten largest covering 2% to 2.5%. Input material: peripheral blood. These receptors were taken from a woman aged 25 to 39 with COVID-19, enrolled during active disease.

V and J are TRBV28 and TRBJ1-6; no definite D call. This CDR3 is 15 amino acids long. V lost 1 base and J lost 8, with 12 bases in between. In germline, CDR1 is MDHEN, CDR2 SYDVKM. The CDR3 DNA follows: TGTGCCAGCAGTTTATTAGGTGTGGAGGATTCACCCCTCCACTTT. It is translated as CASSLLGVEDSPLHF.

The J gene is TRBJ1-2, the V gene TRBV30, with D unclear. V dropped 5 bases and J dropped 3 bases, with 13 bases sitting between them. This CDR3 region has 13 residues. Germline CDR1 is GTSNPN and CDR2 is SVGIG (reference sequence). CDR3 nucleotide sequence: TGTGCCTGGCAAGGAGGCAGAGACTATGGCTACACCTTC. Translated: CAWQGGRDYGYTF.

The CDR3 reads CASSRAGTNNEQFF. The CDR3 coding sequence is TGTGCCAGCAGTAGAGCCGGGACTAATAATGAGCAGTTCTTC. J is TRBJ2-1 and V is TRBV2; 7 nucleotides match TRBD2. After removal of 5 bases from V and 7 bases from J, the junction contained 8 bases not matched to a gene. This CDR3 spans 14 amino acids. The germline CDR1 and CDR2 sequences are SNHLY and FYNNEI.

The chain is built from TRBV11-1 and TRBJ2-3; TRBD1 matches at 9 bases. J lost 2 bases, V lost 4 bases, and 7 bases had no gene match. Germline CDR1 SGHAT, CDR2 FQDESV (reference sequence). This CDR3 contains 16 residues. CDR3: CASSSGQGSNTDTQYF. The CDR3 DNA sequence: TGTGCCAGCAGCTCTGGACAGGGGTCCAACACAGATACGCAGTATTTT.

This sequence joins TRBV7-2 and TRBJ1-1; perhaps TRBD1 as D (6 bases). The CDR3 contains 18 residues. The V gene's germline CDR1 is SGHTA and CDR2 FQGNSA. Trimming stripped 5 bases from V and 5 bases from J, with 27 bases between. This CDR3 is CASSLGVRGARMGTEAFF. The CDR3, as DNA: TGTGCCAGCAGCCTAGGGGTCAGGGGCGCAAGGATGGGAACTGAAGCTTTCTTT. The full variable domain, in which reference TRBV7-2 and TRBJ1-1 provide the parts outside the CDR3, is GAGVSQSPSNKVTEKGKDVELRCDPISGHTALYWYRQSLGQGLEFLIYFQGNSAPDKSGLPSDRFSAERTGGSVSTLTIQRTQQEDSAVYLCASSLGVRGARMGTEAFFGQGTRLTVV.

The rearrangement joins TRBV28 to TRBJ1-5, with D possibly matching TRBD1 (5 bases). The CDR3 spans 15 residues. V was pared by 5 bases and J by 1 base, with 12 bases between. CDR1 and CDR2 from the germline V gene are MDHEN and SYDVKM. The CDR3 loop reads CASSRKSGSNQPQHF. The CDR3 DNA sequence: TGTGCCAGCAGTCGCAAGTCAGGGAGCAATCAGCCCCAGCATTTT.

This chain connects TRBV12-5 to TRBJ2-1, with 9 bases identical to TRBD2. Germline V gene sequence: CDR1 LGHNT, CDR2 FRNRAP. V was pared by 0 bases and J by 7 bases, with 13 bases of the junction left unmatched. This CDR3 comprises 18 residues. CDR3 amino acids: CASGLVLGAGGPGNEQFF. Written as DNA, the CDR3 is TGTGCTAGTGGTTTGGTACTAGGGGCGGGAGGGCCGGGGAATGAGCAGTTCTTC.

V and J are TRBV2 and TRBJ1-1, with TRBD1 identical over 7 bases. This CDR3 is built from 13 residues. V dropped 6 bases and J dropped 3; count of bases not matched to a gene: 4. The germline V gene has CDR1 SNHLY and CDR2 FYNNEI. The CDR3 protein is CASSRQGDTEAFF. The CDR3 DNA follows: TGTGCCAGCAGCCGACAGGGAGACACTGAAGCTTTCTTT.

The chain has TRBV9 and TRBJ1-3; 10 bases line up with TRBD1. Germline V CDR1 and CDR2: SGDLS, YYNGEE. V was clipped by 0 bases and J by 0 bases; unmatched bases: 0. The CDR3 length is 16 residues. As DNA, the CDR3 is TGTGCCAGCAGCGTAGGGGACAGGGGCTCTGGAAACACCATATATTTT. This sequence encodes CASSVGDRGSGNTIYF.

This clone has a single count. The chain couples TRBV5-8 to TRBJ1-2; D gene unclear. Trimming left V 4 bases short and J 8 bases short, with 6 bases between. CDR1 is SGHTS and CDR2 is YDEGEE in the germline V gene. The CDR3 is 10 residues long. This chain's CDR3 is CASSGPGYTF. The CDR3 DNA follows: TGTGCCAGCAGCGGGCCGGGCTACACCTTC.

The chain couples TRBV5-4 to TRBJ1-3; TRBD1 might be the D (5 bases). The CDR3 length is 14 residues. V lost 1 base and J 0 bases, leaving 5 bases between the germline ends. From germline, CDR1 is SGHNT and CDR2 YYREEE (reference sequence). CDR3 residues: CASSLRGSGNTIYF. The CDR3 coding sequence is TGTGCCAGCAGCTTGAGGGGCTCTGGAAACACCATATATTTT.

This clone was detected once. V and J are TRBV13 and TRBJ1-5, with 7 positions matching TRBD1. CDR1 PRHDT and CDR2 FYEKMQ come from the germline V gene (reference sequence). J lost 7 bases, V lost 5 bases, and 11 bases had no gene match. This CDR3 comprises 15 residues. The CDR3 DNA follows: TGTGCCAGCAGCCCCGGTAGACAGGGAGGCCAGCCCCAGCATTTT. This codes for CASSPGRQGGQPQHF.

This chain joins TRBV6-5 and TRBJ2-1; a possible D gene is TRBD1 (5 bases). This CDR3 contains 14 residues. V lost 7 bases and J 3 bases, leaving 13 bases between the germline ends. The germline CDR1 and CDR2 sequences are MNHEY and SVGAGI. The CDR3 coding sequence is TGTGCCAGCACCGACAGTCTAGGCTACAATGAGCAGTTCTTC. It specifies CASTDSLGYNEQFF.

The chain links TRBV10-3 to TRBJ1-3; maybe TRBD1 (5 bases). V was shortened by 2 bases and J by 2 bases, with 7 bases between the two germline ends. Germline CDR1 is ENHRY and CDR2 is SYGVKD. The CDR3 is 14 amino acids. The CDR3 bases are TGTGCCATCAGTGAGACAGGCGCTGGAAACACCATATATTTT. Translating it yields CAISETGAGNTIYF.

This clone showed up just a few times. This chain links TRBV5-1 with TRBJ2-7; maybe TRBD2 (6 bases). The CDR3 extends over 14 amino acids. The germline gives CDR1 SGHRS, CDR2 YFSETQ. V was cut by 4 bases and J by 1 base, with 12 bases left in between. This chain's CDR3 is CASSPGGMSYEQYF. CDR3 DNA: TGCGCCAGCAGCCCCGGCGGGATGTCCTACGAGCAGTACTTC.

The J gene is TRBJ2-3, the V gene TRBV9; a possible D gene is TRBD2 (5 bases). The germline V gene encodes CDR1 SGDLS and CDR2 YYNGEE. The CDR3 totals 15 residues. Between the trimmed V and J ends, which lost 2 bases and 0 bases, there was a span of 10 bases. This CDR3 reads CASSVRGSSTDTQYF. CDR3 DNA sequence: TGTGCCAGCAGCGTCAGAGGGTCGAGCACAGATACGCAGTATTTT. The whole variable domain, filled in from reference TRBV9 and TRBJ2-3, reads DSGVTQTPKHLITATGQRVTLRCSPRSGDLSVYWYQQSLDQGLQFLIQYYNGEERAKGNILERFSAQQFPDLHSELNLSSLELGDSALYFCASSVRGSSTDTQYFGPGTRLTVL.

V gene TRBV30 combines with J gene TRBJ1-2, with 10 bases matching TRBD1. V lost 3 bases, J lost 6 bases, and 4 bases stayed unmatched. Germline assignment: CDR1 GTSNPN and CDR2 SVGIG (reference sequence). The CDR3 contains 13 residues. The CDR3 DNA follows: TGTGCCTGGAGCAAAGGGACAGGGGATGGCTACACCTTC. It yields the protein CAWSKGTGDGYTF.

The V call is TRBV28, the J call TRBJ1-5, with D perhaps TRBD1 (5 bases). Germline V CDR1 and CDR2: MDHEN, SYDVKM. The CDR3 extends over 16 amino acids. Trimming removed 5 bases at V and 0 bases at J, with 14 bases between. The CDR3 loop reads CASSTPTVNSNQPQHF. The CDR3 coding sequence is TGTGCCAGCAGTACCCCGACAGTGAATAGCAATCAGCCCCAGCATTTT.

The rearrangement links TRBV5-4 to TRBJ2-5, with D perhaps TRBD2 (5 bases). Germline assignment: CDR1 SGHNT and CDR2 YYREEE (reference sequence). CDR3 length equals 15 residues. The germline V and J ends were trimmed by 4 bases and 5 bases, with 18 bases remaining between them. The CDR3 reads CASSEPNPRGETQYF. CDR3 coding DNA: TGTGCCAGCAGCGAGCCAAACCCCAGAGGGGAGACCCAGTACTTC.

The chain uses TRBV27 and TRBJ2-5, with 8 bases lining up with TRBD2. V lost 3 bases and J lost 5; bases outside the gene matches: 8. Per the germline V gene, CDR1 is MNHEY and CDR2 is SMNVEV (reference sequence). The CDR3 is made up of 15 amino acids. CDR3 DNA: TGTGCCAGCAGTTTCTCACTAGCGGAGGAGGAGACCCAGTACTTC. Protein product: CASSFSLAEEETQYF.

The J gene is TRBJ2-7, the V gene TRBV6-5; 8 nucleotides align to TRBD1. CDR1 is MNHEY, CDR2 SVGAGI, per germline. V gave up 2 bases and J gave up 4 bases; unmatched junction bases: 10. The CDR3 is 16 residues long. CDR3 amino acids: CASSYAPGGAGYEQYF. CDR3 DNA: TGTGCCAGCAGTTACGCCCCAGGGGGCGCGGGGTACGAGCAGTACTTC.

This clone was counted a few times. The chain employs TRBV4-2 and TRBJ1-1, with D possibly being TRBD1 (6 bases). This CDR3 region has 13 residues. CDR1 is LGHNA and CDR2 is YNFKEQ in the germline V gene. The V gene lost 3 bases and the J gene lost 8 bases, with 13 bases spanning the gap. CDR3 in amino acids: CASSHNIQGEAFF. In DNA form, the CDR3 reads TGTGCCAGCAGCCACAACATCCAGGGGGAAGCTTTCTTT.

J is TRBJ1-1 and V is TRBV6-5; TRBD1 is a possible D gene (6 bases). The CDR3 totals 13 residues. Trimming stripped 5 bases from V and 7 bases from J, with 14 bases between. From germline, CDR1 is MNHEY and CDR2 SVGAGI. CDR3 loop: CASSLRGQLEAFF. The CDR3, as DNA: TGTGCCAGCAGTCTCCGAGGACAGCTTGAAGCTTTCTTT.

V and J are TRBV6-1 and TRBJ1-2; D ambiguous. V shed 1 base and J shed 0 bases, with 12 bases lying between them. The CDR3 loop spans 16 amino acids. CDR1 MNHNS and CDR2 SASEGT come from the germline V gene. CDR3 region: CASSEGPTPSNYGYTF. The DNA of the CDR3 is TGTGCCAGCAGTGAAGGACCGACTCCCTCTAACTATGGCTACACCTTC.

The chain couples TRBV19 to TRBJ2-7; 10 bases agree with TRBD1. The CDR3 loop spans 15 amino acids. Germline V gene lookup returns CDR1 LNHDA and CDR2 SQIVND (reference sequence). Unmatched junction bases numbered 14, after V lost 8 bases and J lost 7 bases. The CDR3 sequence: CASSPSGTGVREQYF. CDR3 in DNA: TGTGCCAGTTCTCCTTCCGGGACAGGGGTGAGAGAGCAGTACTTC. Full variable domain (remainder filled in from reference TRBV19 and TRBJ2-7): DGGITQSPKYLFRKEGQNVTLSCEQNLNHDAMYWYRQDPGQGLRLIYYSQIVNDFQKGDIAEGYSVSREKKESFPLTVTSAQKNPTAFYLCASSPSGTGVREQYFGPGTRLTVT.

V is TRBV19 and J is TRBJ2-7, with 7 bases matching TRBD1. J was trimmed by 1 base and V by 3 bases; bases with no gene match: 6. This CDR3 is 15 amino acids long. Germline CDR1 reads LNHDA; CDR2 reads SQIVND (reference sequence). DNA for the CDR3: TGTGCCAGTAGTATGGGACAGCTACGTTCCTACGAGCAGTACTTC. It is translated as CASSMGQLRSYEQYF. The complete variable domain, with remaining parts taken from reference TRBV19 and TRBJ2-7, reads DGGITQSPKYLFRKEGQNVTLSCEQNLNHDAMYWYRQDPGQGLRLIYYSQIVNDFQKGDIAEGYSVSREKKESFPLTVTSAQKNPTAFYLCASSMGQLRSYEQYFGPGTRLTVT.

With regard to this clone: One end of the junction varies from germline; a read error may be responsible. Here the CDR3 reads CASREGQHSNQPQHF. The CDR3 region has the DNA TGTGCCAGCAGGGAAGGACAGCATAGCAATCAGCCCCAGCATTTT. J is TRBJ1-5 and V is TRBV2; a possible D gene is TRBD1 (6 bases). This CDR3 is built from 15 residues. Germline V gives CDR1 SNHLY, CDR2 FYNNEI. The entire variable domain, with the rest obtained from reference TRBV2 and TRBJ1-5, is as follows: EPEVTQTPSHQVTQMGQEVILRCVPISNHLYFYWYRQILGQKVEFLVSFYNNEISEKSEIFDDQFSVERPDGSNFTLKIRSTKLEDSAMYFCASREGQHSNQPQHFGDGTRLSIL.

The rearrangement joins TRBV11-2 to TRBJ1-2; 7 nucleotides line up with TRBD1. CDR3 length equals 15 residues. Germline values: CDR1 SGHAT, CDR2 FQNNGV. Germline trimming cut 0 bases from V and 8 bases from J; bases unmatched to any gene: 9. CDR3 sequence reads: CASSLEGRGSEGYTF. DNA of the CDR3: TGTGCCAGCAGCTTAGAGGGCAGGGGGTCTGAGGGCTACACCTTC.

The rearrangement links TRBV5-1 to TRBJ1-2; the match to TRBD1 covers 11 bases. The germline gives CDR1 SGHRS, CDR2 YFSETQ. J was trimmed by 4 bases and V by 4 bases; bases with no gene match: 9. The CDR3 runs to 16 residues. The CDR3 region is CASSPGQGGSSYGYTF. The CDR3 DNA follows: TGCGCCAGCAGCCCGGGACAGGGGGGTTCTTCCTATGGCTACACCTTC.

V is TRBV19 and J is TRBJ2-5, with 8 nucleotides matching TRBD1. The CDR3 runs 14 residues. Looked up from germline, CDR1 is LNHDA and CDR2 is SQIVND (reference sequence). Trimming at V came to 4 bases and at J to 4 bases, leaving 5 bases not matched to a gene. In nucleotides, the CDR3 is TGTGCCAGTAGTAGACAGGGGCTAGGAGAGACCCAGTACTTC. Its protein product is CASSRQGLGETQYF.